This T cell receptor (beta chain) was obtained from a study of blood T cell repertoires in COVID-19. Germline lookup yields CDR1 SGDLS and CDR2 YYNGEE. Germline trimming cut 0 bases from V and 3 bases from J; bases unmatched to any gene: 4. The CDR3 covers 16 residues. As originally analysed: Cell counts per sample came from amplifying reference gene primers. Libraries were prepared by immunoSEQ multiplex PCR; TCRdb keeps only in-frame clonotypes and omits some of them. Clone size and the V and J calls come from that table; the DNA yielded D and trimming. The data hold 160,000 or so clones, with 87% observed a single time.

The sample consisted of peripheral blood. The rearrangement joins TRBV9 to TRBJ2-5; 11 nucleotides line up with TRBD2. The clonotype comes from a woman aged 60-75 years who had recovered from COVID-19. The DNA for the CDR3 is TGTGCCAGCAGCGTAGGTGCTAGCGGGGGGAAAGAGACCCAGTACTTC. Translating it yields CASSVGASGGKETQYF.